The clone carrying this TCR beta chain was observed a few times. What it binds is not known. These data are taken from a study of blood T cells in healthy people across ages. Study-level findings and limits: PBMCs went unsorted, and a conclusive naive versus antigen-experienced comparison was therefore prevented.

With a J-beta primer mix and a sample-barcoded 5' primer, a second PCR ran 7 to 11 cycles. TCRdb called the 5' RACE reads again in MiXCR, with one record for every CDR3 protein. The sample lists 700,000 to 950,000 distinct CDR3 sequences, more than 45% occurring once. CDR3 length: 11 residues. V lost 3 bases and J 4 bases, leaving 7 bases between the germline ends. The germline gives CDR1 SQVTM, CDR2 ANQGSEA. V and J are TRBV29-1 and TRBJ2-7; D remains unclear. This receptor was obtained from a man under 40 in good health. Sequenced input: blood. The CDR3 DNA is TGCAGCGTTGACAACAGTTACGAGCAGTACTTC. It specifies CSVDNSYEQYF.